This TCR beta chain originates from a study of immune characterization of retroperitoneal liposarcoma. TCRdb redid the calling of the PCR reads with MiXCR, one entry per CDR3 protein. The sample records about 10,000 distinct CDR3 sequences, roughly a third being singletons. The V gene's germline CDR1 is MNHGY and CDR2 SAAAGT. CDR3 length: 15 amino acids. V was cut by 5 bases and J by 4 bases, with 17 bases left in between. The J gene is TRBJ1-1, the V gene TRBV6-8; tentative D call: TRBD1 (5 bases). This TCR was sampled from a female donor with retroperitoneal liposarcoma. The material sequenced was tumor tissue. The CDR3 DNA is TGTGCCAGCAGTACAGAGTTCCGAGGGGCCACTGAAGCTTTCTTT. Translating gives CASSTEFRGATEAFF.